The 5 T cell receptor beta chains in this list originate from one sample, sequenced in a study of neurological immune-mediated disorders (dated by TCRdb to about 2019). Library preparation was by 5' RACE. Sequencing was performed on an Illumina HiSeq 2500. Using fastp at Q25 and MiXCR, TCRdb reprocessed the public reads and kept productive beta chains. Each entry is one CDR3 protein sequence, shown with its most common DNA and genes. This sample has tens of thousands of distinct CDR3 sequences in its table, and roughly 23% of those were observed once. Together, the top ten hold roughly 25% of the sample. The sample was PBMCs. The source of these receptors is a woman in her seventies in good health.

This clonotype was detected many times. The rearrangement links TRBV4-1 to TRBJ2-5; no reliable D call. This CDR3 has 14 amino acids. Trimming shortened V by 0 bases and J by 7 bases, and 12 bases separated the two germline ends. Germline V gene sequence: CDR1 MGHRA, CDR2 YSYEKL. The CDR3 sequence: CASSQDRAVLTQYF. CDR3 nucleotide sequence: TGCGCCAGCAGCCAAGACCGGGCAGTGTTGACCCAGTACTTC.

The table lists this clonotype with a few counts. With a much larger clone just one base away, this may be a read error. The chain joins TRBV29-1 to TRBJ1-1, with a tentative D call TRBD1 (6 bases). The CDR3 is made up of 11 amino acids. Germline CDR1 is SQVTM and CDR2 is ANQGSEA. Trimming pared 4 bases from V and 8 bases from J, leaving 11 bases between. This CDR3 reads CSVGDITEAFF. CDR3 coding DNA: TGCAGCGTTGGGGACATAACCGAAGCTTTCTTT.

This clonotype has a count of ten or more. This sequence joins TRBV4-1 and TRBJ2-5; D is ambiguous. The CDR3 runs 13 residues. The germline V and J ends were trimmed by 0 bases and 11 bases, with 13 bases remaining between them. Germline-derived CDR1 and CDR2 are MGHRA and YSYEKL. The CDR3 nucleotides are TGCGCCAGCAGCCAAGATTTAGGGTCGGCGCAGTACTTC. Its protein product is CASSQDLGSAQYF.

This clonotype appeared many times. CDR3 nucleotide sequence: TGCAGTGCTAGTCGGCCTAGCGGGCCCCAAGAGACCCAGTACTTC. Translated, it gives CSASRPSGPQETQYF. The V call is TRBV20-1, the J call TRBJ2-5; 8 bases fit TRBD2. Germline V gives CDR1 DFQATT, CDR2 SNEGSKA (reference sequence). J gave up 1 base and V 3 bases, and 7 bases lay outside the gene matches. CDR3 size: 15 residues.

In this sample, this clonotype turned up many times. The V call is TRBV2, the J call TRBJ2-2; D unresolved. V was trimmed by 3 bases and J by 4 bases, leaving 12 bases between them. The CDR3 covers 15 residues. Germline loops: CDR1 SNHLY, CDR2 FYNNEI. CDR3 in amino acids: CASSEIGPGTGELFF. The CDR3 nucleotides read TGTGCCAGCAGTGAGATCGGACCCGGCACCGGGGAGCTGTTTTTT.